This T cell receptor beta chain was documented in a study of response to subunit inactivated influenza vaccine. Notes on the study in general: A suggestion made by the authors is that each seasonal influenza vaccination recruits few new T cells.

Each CDR3 protein is one row after TCRdb ran MiXCR on the RT-PCR reads. Here the sample spans fewer than 700,000 distinct CDR3 sequences, around 13% being singletons. This clonotype appeared many times. Its antigen remains unknown. This sequence originates from a man between 50 and 59 years old who received an inactivated influenza vaccine. Sequences were derived from PBMCs from blood, sampled roughly 47 days after vaccination.

The CDR3 sequence: CASSFLRGGTGELFF. CDR3 nucleotides: TGTGCCAGCAGCTTTTTACGGGGAGGGACCGGGGAGCTGTTTTTT. The gene calls are TRBV7-2 and TRBJ2-2; 7 positions match TRBD2. The trim removed 3 bases at V and 5 bases at J, leaving 6 bases unmatched. The germline CDR1 and CDR2 sequences are SGHTA and FQGNSA. The CDR3 contains 15 residues.